Following are 32 T cell receptor beta chains from one sample sequenced in a study of T cell changes during pregnancy in multiple sclerosis. The assay was immunoSEQ multiplex PCR, and TCRdb's table has in-frame clones only and misses some. Of 70,000 or so clones listed, about nine tenths were seen once; the top ten hold almost 0.3%. The sequencing here drew on CD4+ T cells from peripheral blood mononuclear cells, taken after pregnancy. The source is a female donor with multiple sclerosis, enrolled in a pregnancy study.

The chain links TRBV7-3 to TRBJ2-1; 8 bases fit TRBD2. V shed 3 bases and J 6 bases; nucleotides not matched to a gene: 7. Looked up from germline, CDR1 is SGHTA and CDR2 is FQGTGA. The CDR3 contains 15 residues. CDR3 loop: CASSLISGGGNEQFF. The CDR3 DNA sequence: TGTGCCAGCAGCTTGATATCGGGGGGGGGCAATGAGCAGTTCTTC.

This chain links TRBV6-5 with TRBJ1-1; 8 bases match TRBD1. The length of the CDR3 is 14 residues. The junction had 4 bases not matched to a gene; V was cut back by 5 bases and J by 2 bases. Looked up from germline, CDR1 is MNHEY and CDR2 is SVGAGI. The CDR3 loop reads CASSPGQGNTEAFF. The CDR3 DNA reads as TGTGCCAGCAGTCCCGGACAGGGAAACACTGAAGCTTTCTTT.

This rearrangement joins TRBV28 to TRBJ1-2; 10 bases fit TRBD1. The CDR3 runs 17 residues. Trimming at V came to 4 bases and at J to 0 bases, leaving 8 bases not matched to a gene. CDR1 is MDHEN, CDR2 SYDVKM, per germline. As DNA, the CDR3 is TGTGCCAGCAGTTCCGACAGGGGGCACCGGTCTAACTATGGCTACACCTTC. It is translated as CASSSDRGHRSNYGYTF.

This chain uses TRBV19 with TRBJ1-1; D unclear. The V end lost 5 bases, the J end lost 1 base, and 11 bases lay between the germline ends. Per the germline V gene, CDR1 is LNHDA and CDR2 is SQIVND (reference sequence). The CDR3 contains 14 residues. CDR3 DNA sequence: TGTGCCAGTAGTTTCCGTGTAGAGAACACTGAAGCTTTCTTT. It is translated as CASSFRVENTEAFF.

This rearrangement joins TRBV30 to TRBJ1-2; perhaps TRBD1 as D (6 bases). Germline values: CDR1 GTSNPN, CDR2 SVGIG (reference sequence). Trimming pared 3 bases from V and 4 bases from J, leaving 9 bases between. The CDR3 totals 12 residues. This chain's CDR3 is CAWRLGGYGYTF. CDR3 bases: TGTGCCTGGAGACTAGGGGGCTATGGCTACACCTTC.

The chain combines TRBV7-9 with TRBJ1-1; D gene uncertain. Germline V gene data show CDR1 as SEHNR and CDR2 as FQNEAQ (reference sequence). Trimming pared 1 base from V and 6 bases from J, leaving 12 bases between. The CDR3 length is 14 residues. For the CDR3, the DNA is TGTGCCAGCAGCTTAGGAGACTATACCGCTGAAGCTTTCTTT. Protein sequence: CASSLGDYTAEAFF.

J is TRBJ2-5 and V is TRBV18, with 8 bases that match TRBD1. The V gene's germline CDR1 is KGHSH and CDR2 LQKENI. There are 16 residues in the CDR3. The V gene end was trimmed by 2 bases and the J gene end by 5 bases; junction bases not matched to a gene: 10. The CDR3 DNA reads TGTGCCAGCTCACCAAAGGGGCAGGGGGCCGCGGAGACCCAGTACTTC. Its protein is CASSPKGQGAAETQYF.

This clone came up a few times. V is TRBV5-4 and J is TRBJ2-7; TRBD2 aligns across 9 bases. Germline V gives CDR1 SGHNT, CDR2 YYREEE (reference sequence). V lost 2 bases and J lost 3; bases outside the gene matches: 6. There are 15 residues in the CDR3. DNA of the CDR3: TGTGCCAGCAGCTTCCAGCGGGGGGTGTACTACGAGCAGTACTTC. This codes for CASSFQRGVYYEQYF.

This clone was seen a single time. The chain joins TRBV7-3 to TRBJ2-2, with TRBD2 matching 10 bases. Germline V gene lookup returns CDR1 SGHTA and CDR2 FQGTGA. The CDR3 contains 15 residues. Trimming removed 5 bases from V and 1 base from J; junction bases left unmatched: 1. The CDR3 spells CASSPSGGNTGELFF. The CDR3 nucleotides read TGTGCCAGCAGCCCTAGCGGGGGGAACACCGGGGAGCTGTTTTTT. Full variable domain (remainder filled in from reference TRBV7-3 and TRBJ2-2): GAGVSQTPSNKVTEKGKYVELRCDPISGHTALYWYRQSLGQGPEFLIYFQGTGAADDSGLPNDRFFAVRPEGSVSTLKIQRTERGDSAVYLCASSPSGGNTGELFFGEGSRLTVL.

The rearrangement uses TRBV9 and TRBJ1-2, with 7 nucleotides matching TRBD1. Germline V gives CDR1 SGDLS, CDR2 YYNGEE. V trimming: 0 bases; J trimming: 8 bases; junction bases outside the gene matches: 1. The CDR3 consists of 12 residues. The CDR3 nucleotides read TGTGCCAGCAGCGTAGGACAGGGAGGCTACACCTTC. Translating gives CASSVGQGGYTF.

The chain carries TRBV5-1 and TRBJ2-3; the match to TRBD2 covers 8 bases. Germline lookup yields CDR1 SGHRS and CDR2 YFSETQ. The CDR3 loop spans 16 amino acids. Unmatched junction bases numbered 5, after V lost 0 bases and J lost 2 bases. CDR3 sequence: CASSLASSGSTDTQYF. CDR3 sequence (DNA): TGCGCCAGCAGCTTGGCTTCTAGCGGGTCCACAGATACGCAGTATTTT.

The chain recombines TRBV19 with TRBJ2-7; 7 nucleotides match TRBD2. J gave up 0 bases and V 4 bases, and 9 bases lay outside the gene matches. This CDR3 contains 16 residues. Germline V CDR1 and CDR2: LNHDA, SQIVND (reference sequence). Here the CDR3 DNA reads TGTGCCAGTAGTAAGTTGGTCGGCGGGAGCTCCTACGAGCAGTACTTC. Its translation is CASSKLVGGSSYEQYF.

This clone was counted a few times. The chain's CDR3 is CATSREKGAQAYGYTF. Written as DNA, the CDR3 is TGTGCCACCAGCAGAGAAAAGGGAGCTCAAGCCTATGGCTACACCTTC. This chain connects TRBV15 to TRBJ1-2; D remains ambiguous. Germline V gene sequence: CDR1 LNHNV, CDR2 YYDKDF (reference sequence). V lost 0 bases and J 4 bases, leaving 15 bases between the germline ends. The CDR3 is made up of 16 amino acids.

This clone was recorded a few times. The V gene is TRBV9, the J gene TRBJ1-2, with 10 bases fitting TRBD1. The CDR3 is 16 residues long. The ends lost 0 bases at V and 2 bases at J; junction bases unmatched: 4. Looked up from germline, CDR1 is SGDLS and CDR2 is YYNGEE. The CDR3 spells CASSVGTGGPNYGYTF. In DNA form, the CDR3 reads TGTGCCAGCAGCGTAGGGACAGGGGGACCCAACTATGGCTACACCTTC.

This clone was recorded once. The chain is built from TRBV27 and TRBJ1-1; D call uncertain. V dropped 6 bases and J dropped 4 bases, with 12 bases sitting between them. The germline V gene encodes CDR1 MNHEY and CDR2 SMNVEV (reference sequence). This CDR3 spans 13 amino acids. The CDR3: CASRQAAGTEAFF. The CDR3 nucleotides read TGTGCCAGCAGGCAAGCCGCGGGCACTGAAGCTTTCTTT.

The rearrangement joins TRBV18 to TRBJ1-5; TRBD1 aligns across 7 bases. The CDR3 consists of 14 residues. V was pared by 5 bases and J by 5 bases, with 6 bases of the junction left unmatched. From germline, CDR1 is KGHSH and CDR2 LQKENI. Here the CDR3 DNA reads TGTGCCAGCTCAACACAGGGGAAGGATCAGCCCCAGCATTTT. As protein: CASSTQGKDQPQHF.

This clone was observed a single time. The chain has TRBV27 and TRBJ2-5; TRBD2 is a possible D gene (5 bases). Trimming took off 1 base at V and 5 bases at J, with 14 bases between the two ends. Germline assignment: CDR1 MNHEY and CDR2 SMNVEV (reference sequence). The CDR3 loop spans 15 amino acids. CDR3 coding DNA: TGTGCCAGCAGTTTATTTTGGGGAGTCAGGGAGACCCAGTACTTC. It specifies CASSLFWGVRETQYF.

This chain uses TRBV27 with TRBJ1-1; 10 positions match TRBD1. V lost 6 bases and J lost 3; bases outside the gene matches: 7. CDR3 length equals 15 residues. Germline V gene sequence: CDR1 MNHEY, CDR2 SMNVEV (reference sequence). Here the CDR3 DNA reads TGTGCCAGCAGGGGGACAGGGGCGCAGGACACTGAAGCTTTCTTT. It encodes CASRGTGAQDTEAFF.

This clone turned up a few times. Other DNA sequences from this sample encode an identical CDR3 as well. This rearrangement joins TRBV11-2 to TRBJ2-1, with D unresolved. Germline lookup yields CDR1 SGHAT and CDR2 FQNNGV. V dropped 8 bases and J dropped 0 bases, with 14 bases sitting between them. The CDR3 consists of 15 residues. Here the CDR3 reads CASSSTLSSYNEQFF. The CDR3 region has the DNA TGTGCCAGCTCAAGCACTCTAAGCTCCTACAATGAGCAGTTCTTC.

This chain uses TRBV6-4 with TRBJ2-1; D is unclear. Germline V CDR1 and CDR2: MRHNA, SNTAGT. The V and J ends lost 3 bases and 3 bases respectively, with 9 bases between them. CDR3 length: 14 residues. The CDR3 sequence: CASSELLGYNEQFF. The CDR3 region has the DNA TGTGCCAGCAGTGAACTACTCGGCTACAATGAGCAGTTCTTC.

V usage is TRBV6-1 and J usage is TRBJ1-3; no clear D gene. The CDR3 is made up of 13 amino acids. The germline CDR1 and CDR2 sequences are MNHNS and SASEGT. V lost 1 base and J 4 bases, leaving 5 bases between the germline ends. CDR3: CASSEGGGNTIYF. The CDR3, as DNA: TGTGCCAGCAGTGAAGGCGGAGGAAACACCATATATTTT.

The chain joins TRBV2 to TRBJ2-1, with D perhaps TRBD2 (6 bases). The germline CDR1 and CDR2 sequences are SNHLY and FYNNEI. Trimming left V 0 bases short and J 9 bases short, with 15 bases between. The CDR3 spans 15 residues. The CDR3 DNA reads TGTGCCAGCAGTGAAGCGGGGGGATCCTACGGTGAGCAGTTCTTC. Its protein is CASSEAGGSYGEQFF.

The chain links TRBV9 to TRBJ1-6; D perhaps matches TRBD1 (6 bases). The CDR3 covers 14 residues. CDR1 and CDR2 (germline): SGDLS, YYNGEE. Trimming cost V 2 bases and J 7 bases, with 10 bases left between them. The CDR3 loop is CASSVQTGNSPLHF. CDR3 bases: TGTGCCAGCAGCGTCCAAACAGGGAATTCACCCCTCCACTTT.

The CDR3 DNA sequence: TGTGCCATCCGGGATTTGGGCACTGAAGCTTTCTTT. Protein: CAIRDLGTEAFF. The J gene is TRBJ1-1, the V gene TRBV10-3; D unclear. V lost 8 bases, J lost 4 bases, and 11 bases lay in between. CDR3 length: 12 amino acids. Germline-derived CDR1 and CDR2 are ENHRY and SYGVKD.

The chain couples TRBV10-3 to TRBJ1-5; D call uncertain. Germline V gene sequence: CDR1 ENHRY, CDR2 SYGVKD. This CDR3 has 15 amino acids. The V end lost 2 bases, the J end lost 5 bases, and 13 bases lay between the germline ends. CDR3 in amino acids: CAISEGGEGDQPQHF. Here the CDR3 DNA reads TGTGCCATCAGTGAGGGCGGGGAGGGCGATCAGCCCCAGCATTTT.

The CDR3 bases are TGTGCCAGCAGCCCGAGTCCCGGGACAGGCTACACCTTC. Its protein product is CASSPSPGTGYTF. V is TRBV9 and J is TRBJ1-2; tentative D call: TRBD1 (6 bases). The CDR3 runs 13 residues. Trimming removed 4 bases at V and 8 bases at J, with 15 bases between. Germline assignment: CDR1 SGDLS and CDR2 YYNGEE. Drawing the rest from reference TRBV9 and TRBJ1-2, the complete variable domain is DSGVTQTPKHLITATGQRVTLRCSPRSGDLSVYWYQQSLDQGLQFLIQYYNGEERAKGNILERFSAQQFPDLHSELNLSSLELGDSALYFCASSPSPGTGYTFGSGTRLTVV.

Points on this clone: Different DNA sequences within this sample yield the same CDR3. This chain uses TRBV28 with TRBJ1-5; D is perhaps TRBD1 (5 bases). Trimming removed 6 bases at V and 0 bases at J, with 15 bases between. Germline-derived CDR1 and CDR2 are MDHEN and SYDVKM. The CDR3 has 16 amino acids. The CDR3 loop is CASSPGGRDSNQPQHF. The CDR3 DNA reads as TGTGCCAGCAGCCCCGGGGGACGGGATAGCAATCAGCCCCAGCATTTT.

This clone has more than one count but fewer than ten. The V and J genes are TRBV27 and TRBJ2-7; 7 positions match TRBD1. V lost 3 bases to trimming and J lost 10 bases; unmatched junction nucleotides: 9. The germline CDR1 and CDR2 sequences are MNHEY and SMNVEV (reference sequence). The CDR3 runs 13 residues. CDR3 bases: TGTGCCAGCAGTTTGGGGAGACAGGGATCTCAGTACTTC. This codes for CASSLGRQGSQYF.

The J gene is TRBJ2-5, the V gene TRBV7-9, with TRBD2 matching 9 bases. J lost 1 base, V lost 5 bases, and 11 bases had no gene match. This CDR3 region has 17 residues. In germline, CDR1 is SEHNR, CDR2 FQNEAQ (reference sequence). CDR3 region: CASSHPRGGALQETQYF. The DNA of the CDR3 is TGTGCCAGCAGCCACCCACGCGGGGGGGCGCTCCAAGAGACCCAGTACTTC. The full variable domain, in which reference TRBV7-9 and TRBJ2-5 provide the parts outside the CDR3, is DTGVSQNPRHKITKRGQNVTFRCDPISEHNRLYWYRQTLGQGPEFLTYFQNEAQLEKSRLLSDRFSAERPKGSFSTLEIQRTEQGDSAMYLCASSHPRGGALQETQYFGPGTRLLVL.

CDR3 region: CASRNGLAEVNEQFF. The CDR3 coding sequence is TGTGCCAGCCGCAACGGACTAGCGGAGGTCAATGAGCAGTTCTTC. The rearrangement links TRBV7-2 to TRBJ2-1; 10 positions match TRBD2. V lost 8 bases and J lost 6; bases outside the gene matches: 10. The CDR3 is 15 residues long. Germline assignment: CDR1 SGHTA and CDR2 FQGNSA.

The chain couples TRBV29-1 to TRBJ2-3, with 8 positions matching TRBD1. Germline trimming cut 3 bases from V and 3 bases from J; bases unmatched to any gene: 2. Germline V gene data show CDR1 as SQVTM and CDR2 as ANQGSEA. The CDR3 totals 13 residues. CDR3 loop: CSVDTGGTDTQYF. In DNA form, the CDR3 reads TGCAGCGTTGACACAGGGGGAACAGATACGCAGTATTTT.

The V call is TRBV7-7, the J call TRBJ1-5; 7 bases match TRBD1. Trimming at V came to 4 bases and at J to 4 bases, leaving 10 bases not matched to a gene. The germline V gene has CDR1 SSHAT and CDR2 FNYEAQ (reference sequence). The CDR3 is 16 amino acids. The CDR3 loop reads CASSWDGTAFNQPQHF. The CDR3 DNA sequence: TGTGCCAGCAGCTGGGATGGGACAGCTTTTAATCAGCCCCAGCATTTT.